The 27 T cell receptor beta chains below were found in one sample sequenced in a study of blood T cell repertoires in COVID-19. Clones were read by immunoSEQ multiplex PCR, and TCRdb kept only the in-frame ones, dropping some. The sample holds just over 90,000 clones, roughly 90% seen once. The specimen sequenced was peripheral blood. Receptor source: a human donor with active COVID-19. The donor label of this sample is uncertain.

This clone was counted a single time. The rearrangement links TRBV4-3 to TRBJ1-5; 10 nucleotides align to TRBD1. The CDR3 extends over 15 amino acids. V was pared by 0 bases and J by 9 bases, with 5 bases of the junction left unmatched. Germline CDR1 is LGHNA and CDR2 is YSLEER. CDR3 coding DNA: TGCGCCAGCAGCCAAGATCGGGACAGGGGTTGGCCCCAGCATTTT. Its protein product is CASSQDRDRGWPQHF.

The chain recombines TRBV4-3 with TRBJ2-7, with 7 bases fitting TRBD2. V gave up 0 bases and J gave up 2 bases; unmatched junction bases: 7. The CDR3 spans 16 residues. Germline assignment: CDR1 LGHNA and CDR2 YSLEER. CDR3 sequence: CASSQDLAAPPYEQYF. DNA for the CDR3: TGCGCCAGCAGCCAAGATCTAGCGGCACCCCCCTACGAGCAGTACTTC.

This chain joins TRBV19 and TRBJ1-1, with TRBD1 as a possible D gene (5 bases). V lost 5 bases, J lost 4 bases, and 5 bases lay in between. The germline V gene encodes CDR1 LNHDA and CDR2 SQIVND (reference sequence). This CDR3 has 11 amino acids. The CDR3 region has the DNA TGTGCCAGTAGTCAGGGCACTGAAGCTTTCTTT. Its translation: CASSQGTEAFF.

This chain joins TRBV4-2 and TRBJ2-2; 7 positions match TRBD2. Germline loops: CDR1 LGHNA, CDR2 YNFKEQ. J gave up 4 bases and V 4 bases, and 12 bases lay outside the gene matches. The CDR3 runs to 17 residues. CDR3: CASSPTELGGGTGELFF. For the CDR3, the DNA is TGTGCCAGCAGCCCGACCGAGCTTGGGGGGGGCACCGGGGAGCTGTTTTTT.

This chain uses TRBV10-3 with TRBJ1-2; maybe TRBD1 (6 bases). The V gene lost 0 bases and the J gene lost 0 bases, with 11 bases spanning the gap. The CDR3 length is 16 residues. Germline-derived CDR1 and CDR2 are ENHRY and SYGVKD. CDR3 nucleotide sequence: TGTGCCATCAGTGAGTCGCAGGACAGAGCTAACTATGGCTACACCTTC. Its translation is CAISESQDRANYGYTF.

This chain uses TRBV7-9 with TRBJ1-2, with 7 bases aligning to TRBD1. The CDR3 is 13 residues long. CDR1 and CDR2 (germline): SEHNR, FQNEAQ (reference sequence). J gave up 7 bases and V 1 base, and 3 bases lay outside the gene matches. For the CDR3, the DNA is TGTGCCAGCAGCTTAGGGACAGGTTTTGGCTACACCTTC. Translation gives CASSLGTGFGYTF.

The rearrangement uses TRBV6-2 or TRBV6-3 and TRBJ1-1; 8 nucleotides match TRBD1. From germline, CDR1 is MNHEY and CDR2 SVGEGT. CDR3 length: 15 amino acids. V lost 5 bases, J lost 5 bases, and 10 bases stayed unmatched. The CDR3 reads CASSQSGQGRTEAFF. The CDR3 coding sequence is TGTGCCAGCAGTCAATCCGGACAGGGACGAACTGAAGCTTTCTTT.

The chain couples TRBV7-2 to TRBJ1-2, with TRBD1 identical over 8 bases. This CDR3 is 14 amino acids long. After removal of 1 base from V and 7 bases from J, the junction contained 5 bases not matched to a gene. Germline loops: CDR1 SGHTA, CDR2 FQGNSA. In DNA form, the CDR3 reads TGTGCCAGCAGCTTAGGATCAGGGGGCGGTGGCTACACCTTC. It encodes CASSLGSGGGGYTF.

This rearrangement joins TRBV10-3 to TRBJ2-7; perhaps TRBD1 as D (6 bases). The CDR3 contains 11 residues. The germline CDR1 and CDR2 sequences are ENHRY and SYGVKD. Trimming took off 8 bases at V and 2 bases at J, with 7 bases between the two ends. The CDR3 region has the DNA TGTGCCATCCGACAGGCCTACGAGCAGTACTTC. Translated: CAIRQAYEQYF.

CDR3 nucleotides: TGTGCCAGCAGCGTGGGAGGGGAGACCCAGTACTTC. It translates to CASSVGGETQYF. The chain carries TRBV5-5 and TRBJ2-5; TRBD2 matches 7 bases. CDR1 and CDR2 (germline): SGHKS, YYEKEE (reference sequence). This CDR3 spans 12 amino acids. V was pared by 4 bases and J by 5 bases, with 2 bases of the junction left unmatched.

This chain joins TRBV7-8 and TRBJ1-1; maybe TRBD1 (6 bases). V lost 3 bases and J lost 6, with 11 bases in between. Germline CDR1 is SGHVS and CDR2 is FQNEAQ. The CDR3 has 13 amino acids. CDR3 loop: CASSFGGLPEAFF. The CDR3 region has the DNA TGTGCCAGCAGCTTCGGGGGGCTCCCTGAAGCTTTCTTT.

The chain has TRBV10-3 and TRBJ1-1; 11 nucleotides line up with TRBD1. The germline gives CDR1 ENHRY, CDR2 SYGVKD. Unmatched junction bases numbered 2, after V lost 0 bases and J lost 5 bases. The CDR3 is 15 residues long. The CDR3 protein is CAISESGTGGTEAFF. Here the CDR3 DNA reads TGTGCCATCAGTGAGTCGGGGACAGGGGGGACTGAAGCTTTCTTT.

The chain is built from TRBV6-6 and TRBJ2-7; tentative D call: TRBD1 (8 bases). Germline V gene lookup returns CDR1 MNHNY and CDR2 SVGAGI (reference sequence). CDR3 length: 16 amino acids. V shed 6 bases and J shed 1 base, with 19 bases lying between them. The CDR3 protein is CASSRLGGTGSYEQYF. The CDR3 DNA reads TGTGCCAGCAGCCGACTCGGGGGGACAGGTTCCTACGAGCAGTACTTC.

The rearrangement joins TRBV29-1 to TRBJ2-1; D possibly corresponds to TRBD2 (6 bases). CDR3 length equals 14 residues. The V and J ends lost 7 bases and 1 base respectively, with 14 bases between them. In germline, CDR1 is SQVTM, CDR2 ANQGSEA. CDR3 DNA sequence: TGCAGCGGGGTTTCGGGGGTTTCCTACAATGAGCAGTTCTTC. It specifies CSGVSGVSYNEQFF.

The chain joins TRBV28 to TRBJ2-5; D unclear. Germline V gene data show CDR1 as MDHEN and CDR2 as SYDVKM. The CDR3 totals 12 residues. V gave up 2 bases and J gave up 4 bases, with 5 bases separating them. The CDR3 reads CASSLLPETQYF. The CDR3 nucleotides read TGTGCCAGCAGTTTACTCCCAGAGACCCAGTACTTC.

The chain joins TRBV6-2 or TRBV6-3 to TRBJ2-1, with D unclear. Trimming removed 2 bases at V and 0 bases at J, with 8 bases between. The germline V gene encodes CDR1 MNHEY and CDR2 SVGEGT. This CDR3 has 15 residues. The CDR3 protein is CASSYHASSYNEQFF. In nucleotides, the CDR3 is TGTGCCAGCAGTTACCACGCTAGCTCCTACAATGAGCAGTTCTTC.

The chain joins TRBV15 to TRBJ2-5; tentatively, D is TRBD2 (5 bases). V was trimmed by 0 bases and J by 5 bases, leaving 13 bases between them. The CDR3 contains 15 residues. Germline loops: CDR1 LNHNV, CDR2 YYDKDF (reference sequence). DNA of the CDR3: TGTGCCACCAGCAGAGATCCGGGGTATGGGGAGACCCAGTACTTC. Its protein is CATSRDPGYGETQYF. Looking up the rest from reference TRBV15 and TRBJ2-5 gives the full variable domain: DAMVIQNPRYQVTQFGKPVTLSCSQTLNHNVMYWYQQKSSQAPKLLFHYYDKDFNNEADTPDNFQSRRPNTSFCFLDIRSPGLGDTAMYLCATSRDPGYGETQYFGPGTRLLVL.

This chain joins TRBV30 and TRBJ1-1; D perhaps matches TRBD1 (6 bases). Germline assignment: CDR1 GTSNPN and CDR2 SVGIG (reference sequence). Trimming cost V 5 bases and J 8 bases, with 9 bases left between them. The CDR3 runs to 10 residues. For the CDR3, the DNA is TGTGCCTGGTTCGGGACAGAAGCTTTCTTT. It translates to CAWFGTEAFF.

The gene calls are TRBV6-5 and TRBJ1-1, with D unresolved. V dropped 5 bases and J dropped 8 bases, with 12 bases sitting between them. Per germline, CDR1 MNHEY and CDR2 SVGAGI. CDR3 length: 12 amino acids. CDR3 sequence reads: CASSPFGQEAFF. As DNA, the CDR3 is TGTGCCAGCAGTCCTTTTGGCCAGGAAGCTTTCTTT.

This sequence joins TRBV2 and TRBJ1-2; D unresolved. This CDR3 comprises 13 residues. Trimming left V 3 bases short and J 2 bases short, with 7 bases between. CDR1 SNHLY and CDR2 FYNNEI come from the germline V gene. The CDR3 DNA reads as TGTGCCAGCAGTGAGACAAAAAACTATGGCTACACCTTC. It specifies CASSETKNYGYTF.

CDR3 in amino acids: CASSLGARGSETQYF. The CDR3 DNA reads as TGTGCCAGCAGCTTAGGTGCCAGGGGATCAGAGACCCAGTACTTC. J is TRBJ2-5 and V is TRBV7-7; D perhaps matches TRBD1 (6 bases). Germline CDR1 SSHAT, CDR2 FNYEAQ (reference sequence). The V end was cut by 1 base, the J end by 4 bases, with 13 bases between. This CDR3 is built from 15 residues.

V is TRBV28 and J is TRBJ2-7, with 9 bases identical to TRBD1. This CDR3 has 13 residues. Losses at the gene ends were 5 bases for V and 3 bases for J; bases not matched to a gene: 2. Germline V gene data show CDR1 as MDHEN and CDR2 as SYDVKM. CDR3: CASSRGQGYEQYF. Written as DNA, the CDR3 is TGTGCCAGCAGTCGGGGACAGGGCTACGAGCAGTACTTC.

The rearrangement joins TRBV14 to TRBJ1-2; D not resolved. The CDR3 spans 13 residues. The V end was cut by 4 bases, the J end by 3 bases, with 9 bases between. The germline CDR1 and CDR2 sequences are SGHDN and FVKESK. The CDR3 DNA reads as TGTGCCAGCAGCCGCAAACAAGACTATGGCTACACCTTC. Translating gives CASSRKQDYGYTF.

The chain has TRBV7-2 and TRBJ2-3; TRBD2 agrees at 9 bases. J lost 1 base, V lost 5 bases, and 7 bases had no gene match. There are 16 residues in the CDR3. Germline CDR1 SGHTA, CDR2 FQGNSA. The CDR3 nucleotides are TGTGCCAGCAGCCCCACTAGCGGGCGGGGCACAGATACGCAGTATTTT. Residues: CASSPTSGRGTDTQYF.

The chain is built from TRBV7-9 and TRBJ2-2; 10 bases align to TRBD2. V gave up 3 bases and J gave up 0 bases; unmatched junction bases: 7. The germline CDR1 and CDR2 sequences are SEHNR and FQNEAQ (reference sequence). This CDR3 is built from 18 residues. The CDR3 loop is CASSFLAGALSNTGELFF. The CDR3, as DNA: TGTGCCAGCAGCTTCCTAGCGGGGGCTCTTTCGAACACCGGGGAGCTGTTTTTT.

The genes are TRBV19 and TRBJ1-5; D gene unclear. CDR1 and CDR2 (germline): LNHDA, SQIVND (reference sequence). Trimming took off 3 bases at V and 0 bases at J, with 6 bases between the two ends. The CDR3 is 14 residues long. The DNA for the CDR3 is TGTGCCAGTAGTATTCAGTATAGCAATCAGCCCCAGCATTTT. The encoded protein is CASSIQYSNQPQHF.

J is TRBJ2-1 and V is TRBV6-5; tentative D call: TRBD2 (6 bases). The germline V gene encodes CDR1 MNHEY and CDR2 SVGAGI. The CDR3 consists of 12 residues. CDR3 in amino acids: CIVEGGFNEQFF. As DNA, the CDR3 is TGTATCGTGGAGGGAGGATTCAATGAGCAGTTCTTC.